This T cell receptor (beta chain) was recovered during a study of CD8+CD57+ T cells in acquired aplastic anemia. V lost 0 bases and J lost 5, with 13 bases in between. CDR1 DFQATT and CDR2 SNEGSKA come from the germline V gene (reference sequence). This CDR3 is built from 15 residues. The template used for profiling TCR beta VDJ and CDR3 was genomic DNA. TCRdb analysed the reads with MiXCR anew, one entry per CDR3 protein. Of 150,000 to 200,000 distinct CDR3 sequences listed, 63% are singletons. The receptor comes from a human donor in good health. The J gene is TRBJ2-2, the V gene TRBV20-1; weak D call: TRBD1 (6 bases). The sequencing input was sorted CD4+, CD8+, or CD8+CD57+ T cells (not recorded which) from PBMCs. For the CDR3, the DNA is TGCAGTGCTAGAGACGGGACACTTGATACCGGGGAGCTGTTTTTT. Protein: CSARDGTLDTGELFF.